This T cell receptor beta chain was obtained from a study of T-cell memory formation after mild COVID-19. This clonotype was seen a handful of times. Its antigen remains unidentified. Study-level findings and limits: The CD4+ clones that contracted clustered mainly within CM and EM, and the CD8+ clones concentrated in EMRA. Day 15 to 85 contracting clones showed balanced CD4/CD8; day 15 to 37 expanders favored CD4+.

TCRdb re-analysed the 5' RACE reads in MiXCR, keeping a single row per CDR3 protein. This sample has under 250,000 distinct CDR3 sequences, with around 8.8% found just once. The CDR3 runs to 13 residues. Germline loops: CDR1 KGHSH, CDR2 LQKENI. The germline V and J ends were trimmed by 3 bases and 4 bases, with 8 bases remaining between them. The TCR originated in a man between 18 and 35 years old who had mild COVID-19 (a few samples of this study predate the infection). Cell type and time point are not known. The sequencing input was PBMCs or a T cell subset sorted from them (not recorded which). V and J are TRBV18 and TRBJ2-3; no reliable D call. The CDR3 sequence: CASSPGNSDTQYF. CDR3 coding DNA: TGTGCCAGCTCACCGGGGAACTCAGATACGCAGTATTTT.